This T cell receptor beta chain comes out of a study of T cells in Graves' hyperthyroidism and ophthalmopathy. Study outcomes and limitations: Model predictions of ophthalmopathy came a median about 6.3 months before onset.

This clonotype has ten or more counts. Its antigen remains unknown. Amplified TCR beta CDR3 regions came from RNA transcripts. Using the HTBI primer set, a first-round RT-PCR was run on the TCR CDR3. TCRdb recomputed calls from the multiplex PCR reads with MiXCR, one row per CDR3 protein. The sample contains fewer than 600,000 distinct CDR3 sequences, about an eighth of which appear only once. The germline gives CDR1 SGHRS, CDR2 YFSETQ. This CDR3 is built from 15 residues. Trimming cost V 4 bases and J 2 bases, with 14 bases left between them. Disease duration under 2 months; hyperthyroidism patients were aged 18 to 65.

The sample was blood. The rearrangement links TRBV5-1 to TRBJ2-3; unclear D gene. This receptor was taken from a woman between 18 and 29 years old with Graves' hyperthyroidism. CDR3 amino acids: CASSRTQPHTDTQYF. In DNA, the CDR3 is TGCGCCAGCAGCAGAACCCAGCCCCACACAGATACGCAGTATTTT.